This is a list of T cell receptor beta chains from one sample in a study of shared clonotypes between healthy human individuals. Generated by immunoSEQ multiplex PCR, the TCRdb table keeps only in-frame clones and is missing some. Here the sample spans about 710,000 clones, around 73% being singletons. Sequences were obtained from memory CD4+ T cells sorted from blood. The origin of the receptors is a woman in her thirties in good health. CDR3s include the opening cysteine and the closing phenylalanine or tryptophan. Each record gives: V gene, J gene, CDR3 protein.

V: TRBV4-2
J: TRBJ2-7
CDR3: CASSQVGLAEAYEQYF

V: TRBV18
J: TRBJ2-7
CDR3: CASSPIGTGHEQYF

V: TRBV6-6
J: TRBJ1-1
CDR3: CASTYGFRGGAFF

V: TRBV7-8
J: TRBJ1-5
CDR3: CASSPGENQPQHF

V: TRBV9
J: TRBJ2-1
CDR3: CASSVGLASHNEQFF

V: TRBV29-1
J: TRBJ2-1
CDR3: CSAALDGSGRASEQFF

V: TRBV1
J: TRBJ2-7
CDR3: CTSSQTTSGNTYEQYF

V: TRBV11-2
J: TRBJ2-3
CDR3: CASSLARDLTFTDTQYF

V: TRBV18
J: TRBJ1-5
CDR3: CASSPEGHSNQPQHF

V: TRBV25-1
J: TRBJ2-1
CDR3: CASSDTKKTDLSYNEQFF

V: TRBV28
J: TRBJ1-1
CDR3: CASSLRQTEAFF

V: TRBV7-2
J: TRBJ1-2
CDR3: CASSFRHANYGYTF

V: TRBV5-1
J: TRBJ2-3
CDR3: CASSPTGGTDTQYF

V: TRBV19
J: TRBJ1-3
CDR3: CASSETGRPAGNTIYF

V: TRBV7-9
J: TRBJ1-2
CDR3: CASSLDVMVSYGYTF

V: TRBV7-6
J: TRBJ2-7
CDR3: CASSLAPAAMSYEQYF

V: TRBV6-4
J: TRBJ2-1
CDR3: CASSESFEPHNEQFF

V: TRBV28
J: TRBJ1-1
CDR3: CASSTGGGGEAFF

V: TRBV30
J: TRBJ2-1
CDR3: CAGGPHNEQFF

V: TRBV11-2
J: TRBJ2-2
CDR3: CASSLQVATGELFF

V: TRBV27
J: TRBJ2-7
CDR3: CASRRPSGATGEQYF

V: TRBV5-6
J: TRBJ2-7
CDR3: CASSLRAYEQYF

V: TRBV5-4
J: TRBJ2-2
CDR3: CASSSGGSREVSGELFF

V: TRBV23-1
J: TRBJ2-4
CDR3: CASSLFRGSKNIQYF

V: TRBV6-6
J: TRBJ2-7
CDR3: CASSYKREGYEQYF

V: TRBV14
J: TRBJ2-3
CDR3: CASSLQSTDTQYF

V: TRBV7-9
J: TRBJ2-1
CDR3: CASSSGLAGEVEQFF